This T cell receptor (beta chain) was captured in a study of vaccination and CD4 T cells after COVID-19. Across the study: Each participant underwent a two-dose regimen of either the BNT162b2 or the mRNA-1273 vaccine. Post-vaccine specimens were obtained a median roughly 70 days after dose two (range 14 to 241). Each control was exposed to a CEFX pool, an HIV-1 Nef pool, or no peptide at all.

Cultured CD4+ T-cell DNA underwent Oncomine TCR Beta short-read sequencing. TCRdb analysed the PCR reads with MiXCR anew, one entry per CDR3 protein. Of some 13,000 distinct CDR3 sequences in the sample, about a third were seen once. This clonotype was observed a few times. Antigen: not known. Trimming removed 8 bases from V and 0 bases from J, with 11 bases in between. CDR3 size: 14 residues. CDR1 MDHEN and CDR2 SYDVKM come from the germline V gene. As for treatment: approximately 9-day PBMC culture with coronavirus spike peptide pools or control peptides (ViraFEST assay). The sample taken for sequencing was CD4+ T cells from blood, cultured in vitro. This rearrangement joins TRBV28 to TRBJ1-5; no reliable D call. This TCR derives from a human donor who had recovered from COVID-19. The CDR3 coding sequence is TGTGCCAGCGTCCCCGGGAATAGCAATCAGCCCCAGCATTTT. Protein sequence: CASVPGNSNQPQHF. Supplemented by reference TRBV28 and TRBJ1-5, the full variable domain reads DVKVTQSSRYLVKRTGEKVFLECVQDMDHENMFWYRQDPGLGLRLIYFSYDVKMKEKGDIPEGYSVSREKKERFSLILESASTNQTSMYLCASVPGNSNQPQHFGDGTRLSIL.